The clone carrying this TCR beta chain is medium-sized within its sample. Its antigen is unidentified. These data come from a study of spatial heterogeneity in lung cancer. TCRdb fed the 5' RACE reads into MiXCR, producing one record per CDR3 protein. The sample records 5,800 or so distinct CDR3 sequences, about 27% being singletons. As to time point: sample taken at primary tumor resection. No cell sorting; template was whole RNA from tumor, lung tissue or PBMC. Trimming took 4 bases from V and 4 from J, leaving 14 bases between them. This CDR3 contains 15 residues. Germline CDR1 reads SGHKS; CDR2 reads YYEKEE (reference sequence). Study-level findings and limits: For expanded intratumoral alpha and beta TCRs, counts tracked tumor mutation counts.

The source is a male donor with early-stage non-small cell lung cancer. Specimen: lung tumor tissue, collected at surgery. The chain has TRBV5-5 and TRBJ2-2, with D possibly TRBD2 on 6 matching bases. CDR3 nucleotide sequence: TGTGCCAGCAGCCCCGCAGGGACTCCCACCGGGGAGCTGTTTTTT. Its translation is CASSPAGTPTGELFF.